The 31 T cell receptor beta chains below all came from one sample that was sequenced in a study of CD8+CD57+ T cells in acquired aplastic anemia. Using genomic DNA as the template, TCR beta VDJ and CDR3 profiling was carried out. TCRdb independently ran MiXCR on the reads; one entry per CDR3 protein. The data hold under 200,000 distinct CDR3 sequences, with 71% observed a single time. Patients chosen for sequencing had shown CD8+CD57+ cell expansion by flow cytometry. Sequencing input: sorted CD4+, CD8+, or CD8+CD57+ T cells (not recorded which) from PBMCs. The source of these receptors is a human donor with aplastic anemia.

This rearrangement joins TRBV2 to TRBJ2-5; 13 nucleotides agree with TRBD2. The trim removed 6 bases at V and 13 bases at J, leaving 8 bases unmatched. The CDR3 sequence is 13 residues long. The germline V gene has CDR1 SNHLY and CDR2 FYNNEI. CDR3 nucleotide sequence: TGTGCCAGCAGGTCAAGACTAGCGGGAGGACCGTACTTC. Encoded protein: CASRSRLAGGPYF.

The rearrangement joins TRBV6-4 to TRBJ2-5, with 7 bases aligning to TRBD2. This CDR3 comprises 14 residues. The trim removed 0 bases at V and 4 bases at J, leaving 2 bases unmatched. Germline CDR1 and CDR2: MRHNA and SNTAGT. Here the CDR3 reads CASSDSGGAETQYF. CDR3 sequence (DNA): TGTGCCAGCAGTGACTCGGGAGGGGCAGAGACCCAGTACTTC.

This chain connects TRBV2 to TRBJ1-3, with 10 bases that match TRBD1. Unmatched junction bases numbered 3, after V lost 4 bases and J lost 9 bases. Germline values: CDR1 SNHLY, CDR2 FYNNEI. This CDR3 spans 13 amino acids. The CDR3 reads CASSAGQGRTIYF. The CDR3 region has the DNA TGTGCCAGCAGTGCGGGACAGGGGCGCACCATATATTTT. Full variable domain (rest looked up from reference TRBV2 and TRBJ1-3): EPEVTQTPSHQVTQMGQEVILRCVPISNHLYFYWYRQILGQKVEFLVSFYNNEISEKSEIFDDQFSVERPDGSNFTLKIRSTKLEDSAMYFCASSAGQGRTIYFGEGSWLTVV.

The rearrangement joins TRBV24-1 to TRBJ1-3, with D perhaps matching TRBD1 (5 bases). The CDR3 is 15 amino acids. Deletions cut 2 bases from V and 4 bases from J, with 11 bases between. CDR1 and CDR2 from the germline V gene are KGHDR and SFDVKD. The CDR3 spells CATSDSRGSGNTIYF. CDR3 bases: TGTGCCACCAGTGATTCTAGGGGATCCGGAAACACCATATATTTT.

This clonotype was observed a handful of times. This chain joins TRBV6-4 and TRBJ2-3; 9 positions match TRBD2. This CDR3 has 14 amino acids. The ends lost 7 bases at V and 4 bases at J; junction bases unmatched: 6. Germline V CDR1 and CDR2: MRHNA, SNTAGT. CDR3 region: CASTGGGAPDTQYF. The DNA of the CDR3 is TGTGCCAGCACCGGCGGGGGGGCCCCAGATACGCAGTATTTT.

V and J are TRBV20-1 and TRBJ2-1; 10 nucleotides agree with TRBD2. Germline trimming cut 5 bases from V and 4 bases from J; bases unmatched to any gene: 8. In germline, CDR1 is DFQATT, CDR2 SNEGSKA (reference sequence). This CDR3 spans 15 amino acids. CDR3 sequence (DNA): TGCAGTGCTGAAGGGGCTAGCGGGAGTTACAATGAGCAGTTCTTC. It encodes CSAEGASGSYNEQFF.

The genes are TRBV12-3 or TRBV12-4 and TRBJ2-7; the match to TRBD2 covers 9 bases. The CDR3 runs 14 residues. The trim removed 1 base at V and 5 bases at J, leaving 3 bases unmatched. The CDR3 nucleotides are TGTGCCAGCAGTTTAGGCGGGGGGGCCCACGAGCAGTACTTC. Protein product: CASSLGGGAHEQYF.

This clonotype was picked up a small number of times. The chain has TRBV19 and TRBJ2-7; D is ambiguous. This CDR3 has 13 residues. Trimming pared 5 bases from V and 3 bases from J, leaving 11 bases between. Looked up from germline, CDR1 is LNHDA and CDR2 is SQIVND (reference sequence). The CDR3 nucleotides are TGTGCCAGTAGTCGGACGCCGGGCTACGAGCAGTACTTC. This encodes CASSRTPGYEQYF.

CDR3 DNA sequence: TGTGCCAGCAGCTCGGGACAGGGGGAATCACCCCTCCACTTT. It translates to CASSSGQGESPLHF. The V call is TRBV7-8, the J call TRBJ1-6; 11 nucleotides align to TRBD1. The germline V gene has CDR1 SGHVS and CDR2 FQNEAQ. Trimming removed 4 bases from V and 10 bases from J; junction bases left unmatched: 3. CDR3 size: 14 residues. Full variable domain (missing parts from reference TRBV7-8 and TRBJ1-6): GAGVSQSPRYKVAKRGQDVALRCDPISGHVSLFWYQQALGQGPEFLTYFQNEAQLDKSGLPSDRFFAERPEGSVSTLKIQRTQQEDSAVYLCASSSGQGESPLHFGNGTRLTVT.

Here the CDR3 reads CAISRQDLGTDTEAFF. CDR3 DNA: TGTGCCATCAGTAGACAGGACCTTGGAACGGACACTGAAGCTTTCTTT. The genes are TRBV10-3 and TRBJ1-1; perhaps TRBD1 as D (6 bases). The CDR3 spans 16 residues. Germline loops: CDR1 ENHRY, CDR2 SYGVKD. V lost 5 bases and J lost 3, with 19 bases in between.

The J gene is TRBJ2-3, the V gene TRBV2, with 14 bases identical to TRBD2. This CDR3 is built from 15 residues. Per germline, CDR1 SNHLY and CDR2 FYNNEI. V dropped 6 bases and J dropped 6; count of bases not matched to a gene: 5. CDR3: CASRGGLAGVDTQYF. CDR3 in DNA: TGTGCCAGCAGGGGGGGACTAGCGGGAGTGGATACGCAGTATTTT.

This clonotype has just one count. The chain uses TRBV9 and TRBJ2-5, with 8 bases lining up with TRBD2. In germline, CDR1 is SGDLS, CDR2 YYNGEE. The CDR3 consists of 18 residues. The J segment lost 4 bases and the V segment lost 2 bases, leaving 16 bases of the junction unmatched. The CDR3 DNA follows: TGTGCCAGCAGCGTGGGTATGAAGCGGGGGACATTTTTAGAGACCCAGTACTTC. Translation gives CASSVGMKRGTFLETQYF. The whole variable domain, filled in from reference TRBV9 and TRBJ2-5, reads DSGVTQTPKHLITATGQRVTLRCSPRSGDLSVYWYQQSLDQGLQFLIQYYNGEERAKGNILERFSAQQFPDLHSELNLSSLELGDSALYFCASSVGMKRGTFLETQYFGPGTRLLVL.

J is TRBJ2-3 and V is TRBV5-1, with 10 bases that match TRBD2. V dropped 5 bases and J dropped 6; count of bases not matched to a gene: 12. This CDR3 has 16 residues. Germline CDR1 is SGHRS and CDR2 is YFSETQ. Here the CDR3 DNA reads TGCGCCAGCAGTCGAACACTTAGCGGGGGGCGGGATACGCAGTATTTT. This codes for CASSRTLSGGRDTQYF.

This sequence joins TRBV20-1 and TRBJ2-5; D ambiguous. The DNA end is more similar to TRBJ2-7, so the J call may be wrong. The CDR3 spans 12 residues. Germline CDR1 is DFQATT and CDR2 is SNEGSKA (reference sequence). DNA of the CDR3: TGCAGTGCTAGAGCGGCCACGGACGAGCAGTACTTC. Protein sequence: CSARAATDEQYF.

This clonotype occurred once. The rearrangement uses TRBV24-1 and TRBJ2-2; possibly TRBD1 for D (5 bases). This CDR3 region has 14 residues. The V gene lost 1 base and the J gene lost 5 bases, with 7 bases spanning the gap. The germline CDR1 and CDR2 sequences are KGHDR and SFDVKD. This CDR3 reads CATSDFRATGELFF. The CDR3 DNA is TGTGCCACCAGTGATTTCAGGGCTACCGGGGAGCTGTTTTTT.

This chain joins TRBV7-2 and TRBJ2-7, with 8 bases matching TRBD2. Trimming cost V 5 bases and J 1 base; bases outside gene matches: 7. From germline, CDR1 is SGHTA and CDR2 FQGNSA. This CDR3 spans 15 amino acids. The DNA for the CDR3 is TGTGCCAGCAGCCTCGGACTAGCAGGGTCCTACGAGCAGTACTTC. Its translation is CASSLGLAGSYEQYF.

V is TRBV6-4 and J is TRBJ2-7; 7 nucleotides match TRBD1. Unmatched junction bases numbered 8, after V lost 3 bases and J lost 6 bases. Germline lookup yields CDR1 MRHNA and CDR2 SNTAGT. The CDR3 spans 14 residues. The CDR3 bases are TGTGCCAGCAGTGAACAGGGACAGAAGGGCGAGCAGTACTTC. Protein product: CASSEQGQKGEQYF.

The genes are TRBV15 and TRBJ1-6; TRBD1 matches at 10 bases. The ends lost 6 bases at V and 7 bases at J; junction bases unmatched: 0. The germline V gene encodes CDR1 LNHNV and CDR2 YYDKDF (reference sequence). CDR3 length equals 13 residues. The CDR3 loop reads CATRGQGNSPLHF. In nucleotides, the CDR3 is TGTGCCACCAGGGGACAGGGGAATTCACCCCTCCACTTT.

This clonotype appeared once. The rearrangement joins TRBV11-3 to TRBJ2-2; D is perhaps TRBD1 (5 bases). The CDR3 spans 13 residues. The germline gives CDR1 SGHNT, CDR2 YENEEA. With 5 bases removed from V and 5 bases from J, the gap between germline ends came to 9 bases. The CDR3: CASSGAVTGELFF. In DNA form, the CDR3 reads TGTGCCAGCAGCGGGGCGGTTACCGGGGAGCTGTTTTTT.

The V gene is TRBV20-1, the J gene TRBJ2-7; D unresolved. The CDR3 contains 11 residues. The germline gives CDR1 DFQATT, CDR2 SNEGSKA (reference sequence). V dropped 6 bases and J dropped 2 bases, with 8 bases sitting between them. This CDR3 reads CSARTAYEQYV. DNA of the CDR3: TGCAGTGCCCGAACCGCCTACGAGCAGTACGTC.

This clonotype has a handful of counts. The rearrangement uses TRBV6-4 and TRBJ2-3; D not certain. V shed 5 bases and J shed 4 bases, with 10 bases lying between them. The CDR3 has 13 amino acids. Germline-derived CDR1 and CDR2 are MRHNA and SNTAGT. CDR3: CASSRTQADTQYF. The DNA for the CDR3 is TGTGCCAGCAGTAGGACCCAAGCAGATACGCAGTATTTT.

V gene TRBV12-3 or TRBV12-4 combines with J gene TRBJ1-5; D is undetermined. The CDR3 totals 14 residues. V gave up 3 bases and J gave up 0 bases, with 6 bases separating them. In DNA form, the CDR3 reads TGTGCCAGCAGTTTTGCGGATAGCAATCAGCCCCAGCATTTT. Translating gives CASSFADSNQPQHF.

This sequence joins TRBV27 and TRBJ1-6; 7 bases map to TRBD1. The V gene's germline CDR1 is MNHEY and CDR2 SMNVEV (reference sequence). The V and J ends lost 6 bases and 11 bases, in that order; junction bases with no gene match: 10. CDR3 length equals 14 residues. The CDR3 nucleotides are TGTGCCAGCAGCAGACAGGGTGTAGCTCCACCCCTCCACTTT. Protein sequence: CASSRQGVAPPLHF.

This chain connects TRBV10-1 to TRBJ2-7; a weak D match, TRBD1 (5 bases). Trimming left V 7 bases short and J 2 bases short, with 21 bases between. Germline lookup yields CDR1 WNHNN and CDR2 SYGVQD (reference sequence). This CDR3 comprises 16 residues. CDR3 bases: TGCGCCAGCAAAACACCTGGGGCAGCTTTGGCCTACGAGCAGTACTTC. As protein: CASKTPGAALAYEQYF.

V is TRBV19 and J is TRBJ2-5; maybe TRBD2 (5 bases). Trimming removed 7 bases from V and 5 bases from J, with 17 bases in between. The CDR3 sequence is 14 residues long. The germline V gene has CDR1 LNHDA and CDR2 SQIVND (reference sequence). The CDR3 DNA is TGTGCCAGTATGCGGGTCGGAGGTGGGGAGACCCAGTACTTC. Its translation is CASMRVGGGETQYF.

This clonotype was seen at least ten times. The rearrangement links TRBV20-1 to TRBJ1-5; D not certain. V was trimmed by 3 bases and J by 0 bases, leaving 9 bases between them. CDR3 size: 14 residues. Germline CDR1 DFQATT, CDR2 SNEGSKA (reference sequence). The CDR3 loop reads CSASRIISNQPQHF. The CDR3 DNA reads as TGCAGTGCTAGTCGGATTATTAGCAATCAGCCCCAGCATTTT.

V usage is TRBV5-1 and J usage is TRBJ1-1; the D is unclear. This CDR3 contains 14 residues. V was pared by 2 bases and J by 1 base, with 9 bases between. Germline V gene data show CDR1 as SGHRS and CDR2 as YFSETQ. This CDR3 reads CASSFDVGNTEAFF. CDR3 nucleotides: TGCGCCAGCAGCTTTGATGTCGGGAACACTGAAGCTTTCTTT.

This clonotype was found many times. This chain joins TRBV6-4 and TRBJ2-5, with TRBD2 identical over 11 bases. CDR1 is MRHNA and CDR2 is SNTAGT in the germline V gene. There are 15 residues in the CDR3. The V and J ends lost 3 bases and 2 bases, in that order; junction bases with no gene match: 2. CDR3 region: CASSELAGDQETQYF. Written as DNA, the CDR3 is TGTGCCAGCAGTGAACTAGCGGGGGATCAAGAGACCCAGTACTTC.

The rearrangement links TRBV9 to TRBJ2-1, with 10 bases aligning to TRBD2. The CDR3 covers 16 residues. The junction had 7 bases not matched to a gene; V was cut back by 3 bases and J by 4 bases. Germline lookup yields CDR1 SGDLS and CDR2 YYNGEE. CDR3 in amino acids: CASSGSGRASYNEQFF. The DNA of the CDR3 is TGTGCCAGCAGCGGAAGCGGGAGGGCCTCTTACAATGAGCAGTTCTTC.

This chain joins TRBV9 and TRBJ2-3; 8 nucleotides agree with TRBD2. Germline CDR1 and CDR2: SGDLS and YYNGEE. This CDR3 has 17 residues. The trim removed 4 bases at V and 0 bases at J, leaving 10 bases unmatched. CDR3 in DNA: TGTGCCAGCAGCCCGAGGGGGAGCGGGGGAAGCACAGATACGCAGTATTTT. Amino acid sequence: CASSPRGSGGSTDTQYF.

This chain joins TRBV15 and TRBJ2-7, with D possibly being TRBD2 (6 bases). This CDR3 has 13 residues. Germline V gene lookup returns CDR1 LNHNV and CDR2 YYDKDF (reference sequence). V was pared by 3 bases and J by 7 bases, with 13 bases between. CDR3 region: CATSSRLVGEQYF. DNA for the CDR3: TGTGCCACCAGCAGCCGACTAGTAGGTGAGCAGTACTTC.